This record covers a single T cell receptor beta chain. In germline, CDR1 is WSHSY, CDR2 SAAADI. V was pared by 11 bases and J by 5 bases, with 11 bases of the junction left unmatched. There are 15 residues in the CDR3. Only in-frame clones appear in the TCRdb table, and some are missing; sequencing was by immunoSEQ multiplex PCR. The sample lists roughly 2 million clones, nearly 97% occurring once. This entry is derived from a study of shared clonotypes between healthy human individuals. V usage is TRBV10-2 and J usage is TRBJ2-2; 10 bases line up with TRBD1. Sequencing used naive CD4+ T cells sorted from blood. This sample's subset: CD45RA+ positively selected. The TCR sequence derives from a man aged 18-30 years in good health. DNA for the CDR3: TGCGCCGGAGGGACAGGGGCCACAGGGACCGGGGAGCTGTTTTTT. Translation: CAGGTGATGTGELFF.